This T cell receptor beta chain appears in the sequencing data of a study of PD-1 blockade in classical Hodgkin lymphoma. Study-level points and caveats: Diminished baseline TCR diversity has been reported in newly diagnosed patients relative to healthy donors. Complete responders showed a baseline diversity that resembled the diversity of newly diagnosed patients.

The CDR3 runs to 15 residues. Germline V gives CDR1 SGHRS, CDR2 YFSETQ. Germline trimming cut 4 bases from V and 1 base from J; bases unmatched to any gene: 4. Time point of the sample: cycle 4 day 1 (C4D1), after 5 to 7 weeks of nivolumab. Each patient relapsed following autologous stem cell transplantation, and prior brentuximab vedotin exposure differed. Negative magnetic selection isolated CD4+ T cells from thawed PBMCs. Sequencing was performed with immunoSEQ multiplex PCR; in TCRdb, only in-frame clones are kept and a portion is missing. The sample gives around 29,000 clones, approximately 80% of which show up once; about 0.59% is in the top ten. Worth noting for this clone: As yet, its antigen is unknown.

The source is a human donor with classical Hodgkin lymphoma. The sequencing used CD4+ T cells from blood, collected before the fourth cycle of nivolumab. The chain joins TRBV5-1 to TRBJ2-2; 7 bases are a match to TRBD2. The CDR3 is CASSVQRGNTGELFF. CDR3 bases: TGCGCCAGCAGCGTCCAGCGGGGGAACACCGGGGAGCTGTTTTTT.